These T cell receptor beta chains were read from a single sample in a study of identical twins. TCRdb analysed the 5' RACE reads with MiXCR anew, one entry per CDR3 protein. The sample consists of roughly 230,000 distinct CDR3 sequences, about 8.9% of them appearing once. These records were also assigned to another study, of yellow fever vaccine responses in identical twins.

The specimen was CD8+ T cells sorted from blood. These receptors were obtained from a woman aged 18-29 years in good health. CDR3s include the opening cysteine and the closing phenylalanine or tryptophan. A D gene is named only where the DNA matches it firmly. Not every row has a clone size; where given, it reads once, few, many or a size class.

TRBJ2-1	TRBD1	few	TRBV19	CASTPDRGPYNEQFF	TGTGCCAGTACCCCGGACAGGGGACCCTACAATGAGCAGTTCTTC
TRBJ2-2	.	few	TRBV6-2/TRBV6-3	CASSYRAPGELFF	TGTGCCAGCAGTTATAGAGCACCCGGGGAGCTGTTTTTT
TRBJ2-1	TRBD1	once	TRBV7-9	CASSLIQGANNEQFF	TGTGCCAGCAGCTTAATTCAGGGGGCGAACAATGAGCAGTTCTTC
TRBJ2-7	.	many	TRBV11-2	CASSLDQHEQYF	TGTGCCAGCAGCTTAGATCAGCACGAGCAGTACTTC
TRBJ2-2	TRBD2	many	TRBV3-1	CASSLPAGGMNTGELFF	TGTGCCAGCAGCCTACCAGCGGGGGGGATGAACACCGGGGAGCTGTTTTTT
TRBJ2-2	.	.	TRBV10-3	CATQEGVNTGELFF	TGTGCCACCCAGGAGGGGGTAAACACCGGGGAGCTGTTTTTT
TRBJ2-7	.	.	TRBV27	CASSLNSNSYEQYF	TGTGCCAGCAGTTTAAATAGTAACTCCTACGAGCAGTACTTC
TRBJ2-3	TRBD1	many	TRBV12-3/TRBV12-4	CASASGTVGSDTQYF	TGTGCCAGCGCCTCCGGGACAGTGGGATCAGATACGCAGTATTTT
TRBJ2-7	.	few	TRBV7-6	CASSLYRQDEQYF	TGTGCCAGCAGCTTGTATCGACAGGACGAGCAGTACTTC
TRBJ2-1	TRBD2	.	TRBV7-6	CASSLLTSGMGNEQFF	TGTGCCAGCAGCTTACTTACTAGCGGGATGGGCAATGAGCAGTTCTTC
TRBJ2-7	.	.	TRBV7-2	CASSLGFSRYEQYF	TGTGCCAGCAGCTTAGGGTTCAGTAGGTACGAGCAGTACTTC
TRBJ2-7	.	many	TRBV5-1	CASSWTVDYEQYF	TGCGCCAGCAGCTGGACAGTCGACTACGAGCAGTACTTC